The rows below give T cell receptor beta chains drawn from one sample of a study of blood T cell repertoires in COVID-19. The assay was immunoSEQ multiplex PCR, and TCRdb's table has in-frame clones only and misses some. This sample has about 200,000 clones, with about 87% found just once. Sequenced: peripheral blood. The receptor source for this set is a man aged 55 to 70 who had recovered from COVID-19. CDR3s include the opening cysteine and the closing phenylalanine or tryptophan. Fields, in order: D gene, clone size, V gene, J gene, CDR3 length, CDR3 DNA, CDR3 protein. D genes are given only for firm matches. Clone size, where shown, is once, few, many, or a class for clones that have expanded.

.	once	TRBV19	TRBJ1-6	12	TGTGCCAGTAGTCCGGGGGGTGGGCCCCTCCACTTT	CASSPGGGPLHF
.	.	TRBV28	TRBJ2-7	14	TGTGCCAGCAGTCCCAGGGGCCGCGGTTACGAGCAGTACTTC	CASSPRGRGYEQYF
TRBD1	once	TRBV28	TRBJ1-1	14	TGTGCCAGCACACAACAGGGGGCCTACACTGAAGCTTTCTTT	CASTQQGAYTEAFF
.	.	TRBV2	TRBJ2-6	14	TGTGCCAGCTTCCCATCCCCTGGGGCCAACGTCCTGACTTTC	CASFPSPGANVLTF
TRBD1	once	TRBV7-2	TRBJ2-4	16	TGTGCCAGCAGCTTAGCGACAGGGCCTGACAAAAACATTCAGTACTTC	CASSLATGPDKNIQYF
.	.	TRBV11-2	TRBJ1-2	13	TGTGCCAGCAGCTCCCGGGGAGTTTATGGCTACACCTTC	CASSSRGVYGYTF
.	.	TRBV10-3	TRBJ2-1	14	TGTGCCATCAGTGACACGAGCTCCTACAATGAGCAGTTCTTC	CAISDTSSYNEQFF
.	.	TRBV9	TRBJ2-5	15	TGTGCCAGCAGCGTAGGTTGGGGGCACGTGGAGACCCAGTACTTC	CASSVGWGHVETQYF
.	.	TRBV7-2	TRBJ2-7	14	TGTGCCAGCAGCTTATCGGAGGGCCCCCACGAGCAGTACTTC	CASSLSEGPHEQYF
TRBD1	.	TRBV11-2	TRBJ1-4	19	TGTGCCAGCAGCCCTAGAGGGGCGGGACAGGGGGCGCGGAGGGAAAAACTGTTTTTT	CASSPRGAGQGARREKLFF
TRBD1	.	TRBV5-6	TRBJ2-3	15	TGTGCCAGCAGCTGGACAGGAGACAACACAGATACGCAGTATTTT	CASSWTGDNTDTQYF
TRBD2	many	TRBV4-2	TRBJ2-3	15	TGTGCCAGCAGCCAAGATCAATTAGCGGGAGATACGCAGTATTTT	CASSQDQLAGDTQYF
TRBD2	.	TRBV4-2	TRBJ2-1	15	TGTGCCAGCAGCCAAGGAGCGGGGCTAAACAATGAGCAGTTCTTC	CASSQGAGLNNEQFF
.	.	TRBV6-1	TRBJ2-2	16	TGTGCCAGCAGTGAACCAGGGGGGCGAATCACCGGGGAGCTGTTTTTT	CASSEPGGRITGELFF
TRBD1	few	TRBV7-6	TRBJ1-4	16	TGTGCCAGCAGCTTAAGCCGGGACAGGGGGAATGAAAAACTGTTTTTT	CASSLSRDRGNEKLFF
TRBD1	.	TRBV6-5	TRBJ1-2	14	TGTGCCAGCAGTCCAGACAGGGGGAACTATGGCTACACCTTC	CASSPDRGNYGYTF
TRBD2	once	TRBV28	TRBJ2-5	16	TGTGCCAGCCGGATTAGCGGGAGGGCCCTCGGAGAGACCCAGTACTTC	CASRISGRALGETQYF
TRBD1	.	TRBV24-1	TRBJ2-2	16	TGTGCCACCAGTGATCCGGGACAGGGATTGACCGGGGAGCTGTTTTTT	CATSDPGQGLTGELFF
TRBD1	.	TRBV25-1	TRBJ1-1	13	TGTGCCAGCAGGGGACAGGGAGGTACTGAAGCTTTCTTT	CASRGQGGTEAFF
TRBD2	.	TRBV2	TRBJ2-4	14	TGTGCCAGCAGTCTGAGCGGGGGAGGAAACATTCAGTACTTC	CASSLSGGGNIQYF
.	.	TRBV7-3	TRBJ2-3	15	TGTGCCAGCAGCTTAGAACAGGGGAGGTCAGATACGCAGTATTTT	CASSLEQGRSDTQYF
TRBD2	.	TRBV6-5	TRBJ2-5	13	TGTGCCAGCCGGACTAGCGGGATTGAGACCCAGTACTTC	CASRTSGIETQYF
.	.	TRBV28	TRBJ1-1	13	TGTGCCAGCAACTCCATGGGGGGACCTGAAGCTTTCTTT	CASNSMGGPEAFF
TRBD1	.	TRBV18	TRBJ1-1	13	TGTGCCAGCTCATCGCGGGACAGAGGAGAGGATTTCTTT	CASSSRDRGEDFF
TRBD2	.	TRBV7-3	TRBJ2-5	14	TGTGCCAGCAGCTCCCCGGGACTAGCGGAGACCCAGTACTTC	CASSSPGLAETQYF
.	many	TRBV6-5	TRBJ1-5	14	TGTGCCAGCAGACAGGAGAATAGCAATCAGCCCCAGCATTTT	CASRQENSNQPQHF
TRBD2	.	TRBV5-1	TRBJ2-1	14	TGCGCCAGCAGACTAGCGGGAGAATACAATGAGCAGTTCTTC	CASRLAGEYNEQFF
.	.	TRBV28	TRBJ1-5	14	TGTGCCAGCAGTTCACACAGGGGCAATCAGCCCCAGCATTTT	CASSSHRGNQPQHF
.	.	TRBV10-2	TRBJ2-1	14	TGCGCCAGCATCGAGAGGGGGTTCTACAATGAGCAGTTCTTC	CASIERGFYNEQFF
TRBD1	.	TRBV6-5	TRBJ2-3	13	TGTGCCAGCAGTTCCCCCGGGGACAGGGTTACGTATTTT	CASSSPGDRVTYF
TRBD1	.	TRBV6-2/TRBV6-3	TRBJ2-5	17	TGTGCCAGCAGTTACTCCGGGACAGGGAGACCCAAAGAGACCCAGTACTTC	CASSYSGTGRPKETQYF
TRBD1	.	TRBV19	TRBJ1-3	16	TGTGCCAGCCTGCGGACAGGGGTTTGGTCTGGAAACACCATATATTTT	CASLRTGVWSGNTIYF
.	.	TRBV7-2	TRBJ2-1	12	TGTGCCAGCAGCCCTCCCAGGAATGAGCAGTTCTTC	CASSPPRNEQFF
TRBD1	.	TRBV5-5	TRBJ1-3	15	TGTGCCAGCAGCCAGAGGACAGGCTCTGGAAACACCATATATTTT	CASSQRTGSGNTIYF
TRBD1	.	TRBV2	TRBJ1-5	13	TGTGCCAGCAGTGGGACAGGGAATCAGCCCCAGCATTTT	CASSGTGNQPQHF
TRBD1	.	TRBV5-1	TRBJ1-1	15	TGCGCCAGCAGCCTTGGGACAGGCTTGAACACTGAAGCTTTCTTT	CASSLGTGLNTEAFF
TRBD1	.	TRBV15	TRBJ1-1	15	TGTGCCACCAGCAGGGGGACAGGAGAAAACACTGAAGCTTTCTTT	CATSRGTGENTEAFF
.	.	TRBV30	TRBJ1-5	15	TGTGCCTGGAGTGTAAACAGTGGTCCGAATCAGCCCCAGCATTTT	CAWSVNSGPNQPQHF
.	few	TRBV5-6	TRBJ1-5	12	TGTGCCAGCAGCATAGGGAGTCAGCCCCAGCATTTT	CASSIGSQPQHF
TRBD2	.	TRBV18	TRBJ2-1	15	TGTGCCAGCTCACCAACGGGAGGGAGGGTCAATGAGCAGTTCTTC	CASSPTGGRVNEQFF
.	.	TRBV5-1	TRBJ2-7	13	TGCGCCAGCAGCACCGGAGGATCCTACGAGCAGTACTTC	CASSTGGSYEQYF
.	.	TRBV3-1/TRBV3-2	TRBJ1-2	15	TGTGCCAGCAGCCAAGAGGGTGGGGGACAAAGAATCAACCTCTTC	CASSQEGGGQRINLF
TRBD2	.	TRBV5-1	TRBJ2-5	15	TGCGCCAGCAGCCTAGCGGGGGGCTACGGGGAGACCCAGTACTTC	CASSLAGGYGETQYF
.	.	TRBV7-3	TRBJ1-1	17	TGTGCCAGCAGCTTAACGGTTCCGGGCGGGAGGGACACTGAAGCTTTCTTT	CASSLTVPGGRDTEAFF
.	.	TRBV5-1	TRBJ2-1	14	TGCGCCAGCAGCTTAAGACAGGACTACAATGAGCAGTTCTTC	CASSLRQDYNEQFF
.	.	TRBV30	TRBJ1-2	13	TGTGCCTGGAGAACCTTCTTCTCGGGGGGCTACACCTTC	CAWRTFFSGGYTF
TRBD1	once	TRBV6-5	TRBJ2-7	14	TGTGCCAGCACTGCCGGGACAGGGGCCTACGAGCAGTACTTC	CASTAGTGAYEQYF
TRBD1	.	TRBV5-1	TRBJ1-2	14	TGCGCCAGCAGCTTGGGACAGGGGATCTATGGCTACACCTTC	CASSLGQGIYGYTF
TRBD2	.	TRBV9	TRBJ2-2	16	TGTGCCAGCAGCGTAGTAGTCGGGGGGGACACCGGGGAGCTGTTTTTT	CASSVVVGGDTGELFF
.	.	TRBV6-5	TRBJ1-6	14	TGTGCCAGCAGTTCGCGGAGTGGGAATTCACCCCTCCACTTT	CASSSRSGNSPLHF
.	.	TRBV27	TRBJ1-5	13	TGTGCCAGCAGTTCCCTCACAGGACAGCCCCAGCATTTT	CASSSLTGQPQHF